These T cell receptor beta chains were read from a single sample in a study of radiation and T cells in renal cell carcinoma. TCRdb's copy holds only in-frame clones and misses some; the assay was immunoSEQ multiplex PCR. The sample records 95,000 or so clones, approximately 86% being singletons. The sample here was blood, taken from a patient whose treatment included radiotherapy and nephrectomy. These receptors all come from a man aged 45 to 65 with renal cell carcinoma. Both conserved end residues are part of each CDR3. D genes are given only for firm matches. Size tells how often a clone was seen (once, few, many) or the class of an expanded clone, and some rows leave it out.

J gene: TRBJ2-1; D gene: .; V gene: TRBV4-2; clone size: .; CDR3 DNA: TGTGCCAGCAGCCAAGATCGAAATGAGCAGTTCTTC; CDR3 protein: CASSQDRNEQFF
J gene: TRBJ1-6; D gene: TRBD1; V gene: TRBV6-1; clone size: .; CDR3 DNA: TGTGCCAGCAGTGAAGCAGGGGGCGATTCACCCCTCCACTTT; CDR3 protein: CASSEAGGDSPLHF
J gene: TRBJ2-5; D gene: .; V gene: TRBV6-4; clone size: .; CDR3 DNA: TGTGCCAGCATTCCCGGACGGCACTTCGAAGAGACCCAGTACTTC; CDR3 protein: CASIPGRHFEETQYF
J gene: TRBJ2-1; D gene: TRBD2; V gene: TRBV7-7; clone size: .; CDR3 DNA: TGTGCTAGCAGCTTCTCTAGCGGGGGAGAGAATGAGCAGTTCTTC; CDR3 protein: CASSFSSGGENEQFF
J gene: TRBJ1-5; D gene: TRBD1; V gene: TRBV7-9; clone size: .; CDR3 DNA: TGTGCCAGCAGTTCCGGGACAGGGGTCCGTCAGCCCCAGCATTTT; CDR3 protein: CASSSGTGVRQPQHF
J gene: TRBJ2-7; D gene: .; V gene: TRBV21-1; clone size: .; CDR3 DNA: TGTGCCAGCAGAAGAAAGGAGGCGGCAGGACCTTACACCGAGCAGTACTTC; CDR3 protein: CASRRKEAAGPYTEQYF
J gene: TRBJ2-1; D gene: .; V gene: TRBV7-3; clone size: .; CDR3 DNA: TGTGCCAGCAGCTCCAGGGGTCCCTCCTACAATGAGCAGTTCTTC; CDR3 protein: CASSSRGPSYNEQFF
J gene: TRBJ1-1; D gene: .; V gene: TRBV10-3; clone size: once; CDR3 DNA: TGTGCCATCGCGGGTGTGAACACTGAAGCTTTCTTT; CDR3 protein: CAIAGVNTEAFF
J gene: TRBJ1-5; D gene: .; V gene: TRBV30; clone size: .; CDR3 DNA: TGTGCCTGGAGCGTCGGGGCAGACAACAATCAGCCCCAGCATTTT; CDR3 protein: CAWSVGADNNQPQHF
J gene: TRBJ1-2; D gene: .; V gene: TRBV2; clone size: .; CDR3 DNA: TGTGCCAGCAGTCCAGGTTACCTTTATGGCTACACCTTC; CDR3 protein: CASSPGYLYGYTF
J gene: TRBJ2-5; D gene: TRBD2; V gene: TRBV18; clone size: .; CDR3 DNA: TGTGCCAGCTCACCGCTACTAGCGGGAGTGCGGGAGACCCAGTACTTC; CDR3 protein: CASSPLLAGVRETQYF
J gene: TRBJ2-7; D gene: TRBD1; V gene: TRBV5-1; clone size: .; CDR3 DNA: TGCGCCAGCAGCTTGGGGACAGGTCCGGCCTACGAGCAGTACTTC; CDR3 protein: CASSLGTGPAYEQYF
J gene: TRBJ2-2; D gene: TRBD1; V gene: TRBV27; clone size: .; CDR3 DNA: TGTGCCAGTGGGGGGGACAGGGCTGACGGGGAGCTGTTTTTT; CDR3 protein: CASGGDRADGELFF
J gene: TRBJ1-1; D gene: TRBD1; V gene: TRBV6-5; clone size: .; CDR3 DNA: TGTGCCAGCAGGATCCACAGGGGAATGAACACTGAAGCTTTCTTT; CDR3 protein: CASRIHRGMNTEAFF
J gene: TRBJ2-3; D gene: .; V gene: TRBV10-3; clone size: .; CDR3 DNA: TGTGCCATCAGTGAGCGCGAAGATACGCAGTATTTT; CDR3 protein: CAISEREDTQYF
J gene: TRBJ2-1; D gene: .; V gene: TRBV5-4; clone size: .; CDR3 DNA: TGTGCCAGCAGCTTGGCCGGGACTGGGCGTTTGAATGAGCAGTTCTTC; CDR3 protein: CASSLAGTGRLNEQFF
J gene: TRBJ1-4; D gene: TRBD1; V gene: TRBV30; clone size: .; CDR3 DNA: TGTGCCTGGAGAACTCCGGGACAGGGAAGTGAAAAACTGTTTTTT; CDR3 protein: CAWRTPGQGSEKLFF
J gene: TRBJ1-2; D gene: .; V gene: TRBV6-6; clone size: .; CDR3 DNA: TGTGCCAGCACCGTCCAGGAAGGTGGCTACACCTTC; CDR3 protein: CASTVQEGGYTF
J gene: TRBJ2-3; D gene: .; V gene: TRBV5-1; clone size: many; CDR3 DNA: TGCGCCAGCAGCTGGACGAGCCGCACAGATACGCAGTATTTT; CDR3 protein: CASSWTSRTDTQYF
J gene: TRBJ2-1; D gene: .; V gene: TRBV6-4; clone size: .; CDR3 DNA: TGTGCCAGCACTGACAGGCCAGGGTCCTACAATGAGCAGTTCTTC; CDR3 protein: CASTDRPGSYNEQFF
J gene: TRBJ1-5; D gene: .; V gene: TRBV27; clone size: .; CDR3 DNA: TGTGCCAGCAGTTTTGCAAGATATCAGCCCCAGCATTTT; CDR3 protein: CASSFARYQPQHF
J gene: TRBJ1-4; D gene: TRBD1; V gene: TRBV10-3; clone size: .; CDR3 DNA: TGTGCCATCAGTTATACAGGGGGGGATGAAAAACTGTTTTTT; CDR3 protein: CAISYTGGDEKLFF
J gene: TRBJ2-1; D gene: .; V gene: TRBV27; clone size: .; CDR3 DNA: TGTGCCAGCAGTTTATCTCCCAGGGTCAACAATGAGCAGTTCTTC; CDR3 protein: CASSLSPRVNNEQFF
J gene: TRBJ2-2; D gene: .; V gene: TRBV5-5; clone size: .; CDR3 DNA: TGTGCCAGCAGCTTGAGGGCTAGCGCTTCGAACACCGGGGAGCTGTTTTTT; CDR3 protein: CASSLRASASNTGELFF
J gene: TRBJ2-7; D gene: .; V gene: TRBV6-4; clone size: .; CDR3 DNA: TGTGCCAGCAGTGATTCGGCTAGCCCCTACTACGAGCAGTACTTC; CDR3 protein: CASSDSASPYYEQYF
J gene: TRBJ2-7; D gene: .; V gene: TRBV21-1; clone size: once; CDR3 DNA: TGTGCCAGCAGCAAAGCAGGGCAGCAGCCCTACGAGCAGTACTTC; CDR3 protein: CASSKAGQQPYEQYF
J gene: TRBJ1-1; D gene: .; V gene: TRBV4-3; clone size: .; CDR3 DNA: TGCGCCAGCAGCCAGTCCCGCATCAACACTGAAGCTTTCTTT; CDR3 protein: CASSQSRINTEAFF
J gene: TRBJ1-5; D gene: .; V gene: TRBV6-1; clone size: .; CDR3 DNA: TGTGCCAGCAGTGAATATTACCCCTTACATTTT; CDR3 protein: CASSEYYPLHF
J gene: TRBJ2-7; D gene: .; V gene: TRBV9; clone size: few; CDR3 DNA: TGTGCCAGCAGCACAGGCCAGTCCGGCTCCTACGAGCAGTACTTC; CDR3 protein: CASSTGQSGSYEQYF
J gene: TRBJ1-3; D gene: .; V gene: TRBV30; clone size: once; CDR3 DNA: TGTGCCTGGAGTGTAGGGCTCTCCGGAAACACCATATATTTT; CDR3 protein: CAWSVGLSGNTIYF
J gene: TRBJ2-7; D gene: .; V gene: TRBV19; clone size: .; CDR3 DNA: TGTGCCAGTAGTATTGAGATGGGGTGGAACACCTACGAGCAGTACTTC; CDR3 protein: CASSIEMGWNTYEQYF
J gene: TRBJ2-7; D gene: TRBD1; V gene: TRBV7-3; clone size: once; CDR3 DNA: TGTGCCAGCAGCTTAAGCGGACAGGATTACGAGCAGTACTTC; CDR3 protein: CASSLSGQDYEQYF